The sequence of this TCR beta chain was determined in a study of blood T cell repertoires in COVID-19. Original data processing: It was from reference gene primer amplification that nucleated cell counts were estimated. Only in-frame clones appear in the TCRdb table, and some are missing; sequencing was by immunoSEQ multiplex PCR. D and trimming were read from the DNA, whereas the V and J calls and clone size are those reported in that table. Among approximately 88,000 clones listed, 87% were seen once. V was cut by 4 bases and J by 1 base, with 17 bases left in between. Germline CDR1 SGHTS, CDR2 YDEGEE. CDR3 size: 16 residues.

This receptor was identified in a male donor with acute or convalescent COVID-19. This rearrangement joins TRBV5-8 to TRBJ1-2; D is undetermined. Specimen: peripheral blood. Here the CDR3 reads CASSPDGSSLNYGYTF. CDR3 DNA sequence: TGTGCCAGCAGCCCTGACGGGTCCTCCCTTAACTATGGCTACACCTTC.